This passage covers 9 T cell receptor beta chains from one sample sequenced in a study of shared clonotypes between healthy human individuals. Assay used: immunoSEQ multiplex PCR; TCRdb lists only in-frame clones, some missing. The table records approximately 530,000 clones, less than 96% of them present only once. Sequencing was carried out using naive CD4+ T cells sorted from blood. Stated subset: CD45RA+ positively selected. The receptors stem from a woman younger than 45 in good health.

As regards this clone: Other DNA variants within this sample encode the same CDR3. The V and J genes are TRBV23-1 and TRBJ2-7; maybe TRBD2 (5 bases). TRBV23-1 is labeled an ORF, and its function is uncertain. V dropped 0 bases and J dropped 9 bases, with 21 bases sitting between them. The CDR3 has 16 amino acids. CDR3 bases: TGCGCCAGCAGTCAATCGGTAGCGAGGCTATCTACGAGGCAGTACTTC. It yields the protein CASSQSVARLSTRQYF.

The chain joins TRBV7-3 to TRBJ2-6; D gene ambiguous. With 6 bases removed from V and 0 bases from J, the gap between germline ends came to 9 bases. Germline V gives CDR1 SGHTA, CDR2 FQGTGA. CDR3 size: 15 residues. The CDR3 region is CASRKLSSGANVLTF. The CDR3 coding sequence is TGTGCCAGCAGAAAGCTGAGCTCTGGGGCCAACGTCCTGACTTTC.

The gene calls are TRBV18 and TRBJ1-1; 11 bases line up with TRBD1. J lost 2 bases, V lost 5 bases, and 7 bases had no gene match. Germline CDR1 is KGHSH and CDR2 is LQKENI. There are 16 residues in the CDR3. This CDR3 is CASSAWTGGGNTEAFF. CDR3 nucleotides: TGTGCCAGCTCAGCTTGGACAGGGGGCGGAAACACTGAAGCTTTCTTT.

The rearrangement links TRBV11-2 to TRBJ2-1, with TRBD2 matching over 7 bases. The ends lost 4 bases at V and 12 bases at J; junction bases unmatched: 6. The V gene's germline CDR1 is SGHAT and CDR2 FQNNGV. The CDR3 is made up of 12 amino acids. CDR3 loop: CASSSPGTMQFF. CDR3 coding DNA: TGTGCCAGCAGCTCGCCTGGGACTATGCAGTTCTTC.

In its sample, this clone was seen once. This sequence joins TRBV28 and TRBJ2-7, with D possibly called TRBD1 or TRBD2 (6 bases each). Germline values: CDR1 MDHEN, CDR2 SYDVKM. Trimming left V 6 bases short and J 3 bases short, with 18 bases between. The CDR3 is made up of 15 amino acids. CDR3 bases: TGTGCCAGCAGCCGAGGGGGGAGCCCCAGCTACGAGCAGTACTTC. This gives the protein CASSRGGSPSYEQYF.

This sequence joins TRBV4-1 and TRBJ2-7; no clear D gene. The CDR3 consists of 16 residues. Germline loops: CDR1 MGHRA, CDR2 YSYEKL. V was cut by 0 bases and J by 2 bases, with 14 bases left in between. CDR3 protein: CASSQEAVPRTYEQYF. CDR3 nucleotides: TGCGCCAGCAGCCAAGAGGCGGTTCCGAGAACCTACGAGCAGTACTTC.

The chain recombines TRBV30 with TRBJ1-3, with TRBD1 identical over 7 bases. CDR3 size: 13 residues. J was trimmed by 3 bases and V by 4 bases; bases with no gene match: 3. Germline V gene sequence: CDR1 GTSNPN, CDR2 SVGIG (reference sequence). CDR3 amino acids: CAWNRDSGNTIYF. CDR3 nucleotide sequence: TGTGCCTGGAACCGGGACAGTGGAAACACCATATATTTT.

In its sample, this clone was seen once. CDR3 in amino acids: CASSSNPQINEQYF. CDR3 bases: TGTGCCAGCAGCTCGAATCCACAGATTAACGAGCAGTACTTC. The chain is built from TRBV7-9 and TRBJ2-7; no definite D call. Trimming left V 4 bases short and J 5 bases short, with 15 bases between. The germline gives CDR1 SEHNR, CDR2 FQNEAQ (reference sequence). The CDR3 has 14 residues.

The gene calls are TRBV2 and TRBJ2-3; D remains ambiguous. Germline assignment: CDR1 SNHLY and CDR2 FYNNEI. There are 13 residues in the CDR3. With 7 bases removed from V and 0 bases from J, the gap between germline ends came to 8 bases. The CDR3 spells CASTYGSTDTQYF. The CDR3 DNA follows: TGTGCCAGCACTTACGGTAGCACAGATACGCAGTATTTT.